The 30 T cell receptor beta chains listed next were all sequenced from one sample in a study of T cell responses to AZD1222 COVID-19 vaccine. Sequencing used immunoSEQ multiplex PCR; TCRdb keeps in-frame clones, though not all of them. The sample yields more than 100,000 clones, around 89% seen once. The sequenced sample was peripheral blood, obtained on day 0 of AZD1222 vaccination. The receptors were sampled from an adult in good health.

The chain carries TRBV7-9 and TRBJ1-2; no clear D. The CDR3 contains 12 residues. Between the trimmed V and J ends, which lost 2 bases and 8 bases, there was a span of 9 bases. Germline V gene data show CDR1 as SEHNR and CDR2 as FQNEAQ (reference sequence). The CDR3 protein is CASSLPNGGYTF. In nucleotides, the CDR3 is TGTGCCAGCAGCTTACCCAATGGAGGCTACACCTTC.

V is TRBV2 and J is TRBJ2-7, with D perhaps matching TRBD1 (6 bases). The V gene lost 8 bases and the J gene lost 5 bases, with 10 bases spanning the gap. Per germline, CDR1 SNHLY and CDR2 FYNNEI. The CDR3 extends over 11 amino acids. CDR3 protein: CASSRTDEQYF. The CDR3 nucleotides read TGTGCCAGCTCGCGGACAGACGAGCAGTACTTC.

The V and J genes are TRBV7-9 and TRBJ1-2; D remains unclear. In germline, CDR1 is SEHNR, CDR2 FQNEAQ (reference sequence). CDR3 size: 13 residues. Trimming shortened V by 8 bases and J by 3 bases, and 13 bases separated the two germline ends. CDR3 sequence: CASGPTRDYGYTF. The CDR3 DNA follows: TGTGCCAGCGGCCCGACCCGGGACTATGGCTACACCTTC.

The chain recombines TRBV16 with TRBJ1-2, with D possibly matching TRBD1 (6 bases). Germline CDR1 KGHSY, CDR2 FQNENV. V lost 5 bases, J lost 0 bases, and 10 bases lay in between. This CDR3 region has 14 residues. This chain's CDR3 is CASSADRSNYGYTF. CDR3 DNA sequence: TGTGCCAGCAGCGCCGACAGGTCTAACTATGGCTACACCTTC.

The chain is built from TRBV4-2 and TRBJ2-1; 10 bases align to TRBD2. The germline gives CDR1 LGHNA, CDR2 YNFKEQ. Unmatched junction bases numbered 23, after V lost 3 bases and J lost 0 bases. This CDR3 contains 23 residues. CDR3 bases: TGTGCCAGCAGCCACCCTCACCCAAGGGGGTCTAGCGGGGGAGCAAACTCCTACAATGAGCAGTTCTTC. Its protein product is CASSHPHPRGSSGGANSYNEQFF.

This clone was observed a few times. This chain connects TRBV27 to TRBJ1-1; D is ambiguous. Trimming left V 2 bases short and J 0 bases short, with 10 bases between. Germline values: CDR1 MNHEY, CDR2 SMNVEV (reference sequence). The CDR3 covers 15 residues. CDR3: CASSLDFRMNTEAFF. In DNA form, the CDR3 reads TGTGCCAGCAGTTTAGACTTCAGGATGAACACTGAAGCTTTCTTT.

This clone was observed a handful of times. DNA of the CDR3: TGTGCCAGCAGCTTCGATAAGAACACTGAAGCTTTCTTT. Translating gives CASSFDKNTEAFF. V is TRBV11-2 and J is TRBJ1-1, with D unclear. Looked up from germline, CDR1 is SGHAT and CDR2 is FQNNGV. This CDR3 region has 13 residues. V was clipped by 3 bases and J by 1 base, with 6 bases between them.

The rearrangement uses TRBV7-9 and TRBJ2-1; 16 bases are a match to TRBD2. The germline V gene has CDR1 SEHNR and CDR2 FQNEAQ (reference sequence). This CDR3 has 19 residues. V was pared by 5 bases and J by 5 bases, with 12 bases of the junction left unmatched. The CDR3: CASSPSGLAGGTSHNEQFF. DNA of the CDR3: TGTGCCAGCAGCCCCTCGGGACTAGCGGGGGGGACGTCCCACAATGAGCAGTTCTTC.

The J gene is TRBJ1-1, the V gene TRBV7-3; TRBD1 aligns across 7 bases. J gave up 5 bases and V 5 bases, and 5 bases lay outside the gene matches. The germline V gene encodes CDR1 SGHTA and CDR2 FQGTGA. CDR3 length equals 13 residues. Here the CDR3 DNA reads TGTGCCAGCAGCGTCGACAGGGTAACTGAAGCTTTCTTT. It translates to CASSVDRVTEAFF.

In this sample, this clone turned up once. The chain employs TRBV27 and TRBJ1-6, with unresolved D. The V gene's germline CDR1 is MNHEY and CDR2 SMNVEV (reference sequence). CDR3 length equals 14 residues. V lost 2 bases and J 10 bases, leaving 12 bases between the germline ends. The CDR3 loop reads CASSLSRIYSPLHF. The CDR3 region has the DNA TGTGCCAGCAGTTTAAGCAGGATATACTCACCCCTCCACTTT.

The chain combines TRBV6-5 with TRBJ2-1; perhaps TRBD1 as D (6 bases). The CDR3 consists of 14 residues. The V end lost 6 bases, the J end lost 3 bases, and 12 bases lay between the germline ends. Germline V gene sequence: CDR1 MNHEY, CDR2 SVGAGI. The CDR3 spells CASRDRDNYNEQFF. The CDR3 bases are TGTGCCAGCAGAGACCGGGACAACTACAATGAGCAGTTCTTC.

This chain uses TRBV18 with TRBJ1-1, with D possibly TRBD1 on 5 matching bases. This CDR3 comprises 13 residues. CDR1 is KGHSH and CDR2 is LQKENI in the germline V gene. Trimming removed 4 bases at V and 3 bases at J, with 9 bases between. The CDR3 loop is CASSRQLDTEAFF. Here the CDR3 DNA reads TGTGCCAGCTCACGACAGCTGGACACTGAAGCTTTCTTT.

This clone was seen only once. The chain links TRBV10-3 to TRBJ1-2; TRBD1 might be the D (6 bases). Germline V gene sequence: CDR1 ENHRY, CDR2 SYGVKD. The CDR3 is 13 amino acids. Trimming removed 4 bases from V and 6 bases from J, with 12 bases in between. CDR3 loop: CAISVSGADGYTF. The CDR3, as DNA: TGTGCCATCAGTGTTTCAGGGGCGGATGGCTACACCTTC.

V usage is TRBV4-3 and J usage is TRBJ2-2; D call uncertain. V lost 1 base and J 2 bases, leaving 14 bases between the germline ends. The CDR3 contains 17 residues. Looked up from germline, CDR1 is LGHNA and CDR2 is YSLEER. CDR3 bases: TGCGCCAGCAGCCAAGCACATAGAACCCAAAACACCGGGGAGCTGTTTTTT. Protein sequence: CASSQAHRTQNTGELFF.

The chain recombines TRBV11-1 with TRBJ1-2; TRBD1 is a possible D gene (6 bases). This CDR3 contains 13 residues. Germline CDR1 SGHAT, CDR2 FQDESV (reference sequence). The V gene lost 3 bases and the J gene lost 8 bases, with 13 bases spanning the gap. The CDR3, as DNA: TGTGCCAGCAGCTTTCAGGGGTTCGAGGGCTACACCTTC. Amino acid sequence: CASSFQGFEGYTF.

CDR3 region: CASTPGTAVSYEQYF. The CDR3 DNA follows: TGTGCCAGCACCCCGGGGACTGCCGTCTCCTACGAGCAGTACTTC. The rearrangement uses TRBV7-9 and TRBJ2-7; the D gene is possibly TRBD2 (6 bases). Germline values: CDR1 SEHNR, CDR2 FQNEAQ (reference sequence). Trimming removed 7 bases from V and 0 bases from J, with 16 bases in between. The CDR3 length is 15 residues.

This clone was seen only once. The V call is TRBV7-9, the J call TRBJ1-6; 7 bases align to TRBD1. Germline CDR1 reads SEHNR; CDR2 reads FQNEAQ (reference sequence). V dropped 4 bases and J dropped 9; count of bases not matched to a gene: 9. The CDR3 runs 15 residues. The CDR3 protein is CASSSRTGPSSPLHF. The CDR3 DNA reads TGTGCCAGCAGCTCCCGGACAGGTCCATCTTCACCCCTCCACTTT.

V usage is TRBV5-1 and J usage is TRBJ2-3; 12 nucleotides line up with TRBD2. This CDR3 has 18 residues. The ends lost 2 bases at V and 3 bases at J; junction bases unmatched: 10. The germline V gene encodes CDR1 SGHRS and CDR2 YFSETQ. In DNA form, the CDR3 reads TGCGCCAGCAGCTTCCCACTAGCGGGGGGCCCGGCGACAGATACGCAGTATTTT. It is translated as CASSFPLAGGPATDTQYF.

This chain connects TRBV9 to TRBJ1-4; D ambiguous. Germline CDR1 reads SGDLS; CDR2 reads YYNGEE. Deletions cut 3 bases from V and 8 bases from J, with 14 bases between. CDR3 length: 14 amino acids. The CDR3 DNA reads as TGTGCCAGCAGCGCCCGCCCAACCCGGGAAAAACTGTTTTTT. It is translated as CASSARPTREKLFF.

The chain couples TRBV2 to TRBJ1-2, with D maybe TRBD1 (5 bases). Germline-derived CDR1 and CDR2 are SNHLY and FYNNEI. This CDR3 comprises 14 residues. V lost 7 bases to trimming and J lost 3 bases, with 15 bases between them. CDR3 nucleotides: TGTGCCAGCAATTTTGGGGGTAGCGACTATGGCTACACCTTC. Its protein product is CASNFGGSDYGYTF.

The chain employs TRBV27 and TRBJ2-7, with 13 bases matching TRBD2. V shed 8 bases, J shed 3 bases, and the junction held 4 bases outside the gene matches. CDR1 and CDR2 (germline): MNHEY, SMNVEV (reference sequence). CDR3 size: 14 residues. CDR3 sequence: CASFGTSGVYEQYF. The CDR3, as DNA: TGTGCCAGCTTCGGGACTAGCGGGGTCTACGAGCAGTACTTC.

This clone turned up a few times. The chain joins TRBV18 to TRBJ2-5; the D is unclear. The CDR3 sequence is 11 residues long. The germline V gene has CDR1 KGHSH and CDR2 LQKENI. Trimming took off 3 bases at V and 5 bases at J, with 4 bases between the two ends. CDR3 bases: TGTGCCAGCTCACCGGCGGAGACCCAGTACTTC. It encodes CASSPAETQYF. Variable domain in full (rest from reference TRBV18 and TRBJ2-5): NAGVMQNPRHLVRRRGQEARLRCSPMKGHSHVYWYRQLPEEGLKFMVYLQKENIIDESGMPKERFSAEFPKEGPSILRIQQVVRGDSAAYFCASSPAETQYFGPGTRLLVL.

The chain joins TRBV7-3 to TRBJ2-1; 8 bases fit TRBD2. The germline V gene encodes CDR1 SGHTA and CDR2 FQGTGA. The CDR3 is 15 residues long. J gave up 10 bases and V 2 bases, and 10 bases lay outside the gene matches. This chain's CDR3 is CASSLGLAGTSEQFF. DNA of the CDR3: TGTGCCAGCAGCTTAGGACTAGCCGGGACCTCGGAGCAGTTCTTC.

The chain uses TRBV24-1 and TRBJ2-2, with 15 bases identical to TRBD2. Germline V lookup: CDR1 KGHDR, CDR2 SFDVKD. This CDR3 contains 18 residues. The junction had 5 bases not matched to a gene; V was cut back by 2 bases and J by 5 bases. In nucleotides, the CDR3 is TGTGCCACCAGTGATTGGACTAGCGGGGGGGCCGGAACCGGGGAGCTGTTTTTT. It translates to CATSDWTSGGAGTGELFF.

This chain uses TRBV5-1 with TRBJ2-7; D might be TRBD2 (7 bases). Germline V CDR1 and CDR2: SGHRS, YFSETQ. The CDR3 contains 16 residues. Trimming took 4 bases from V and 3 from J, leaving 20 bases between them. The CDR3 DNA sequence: TGCGCCAGCAGCCCGAATTTCGGGGGGCCGGGCTACGAGCAGTACTTC. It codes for CASSPNFGGPGYEQYF.

The CDR3 loop is CASSYLYEQFF. CDR3 bases: TGTGCCAGCAGTTACTTATATGAGCAGTTCTTC. The chain is built from TRBV6-6 and TRBJ2-1; no reliable D call. This CDR3 region has 11 residues. Germline V lookup: CDR1 MNHNY, CDR2 SVGAGI (reference sequence). Trimming removed 1 base from V and 8 bases from J, with 3 bases in between.

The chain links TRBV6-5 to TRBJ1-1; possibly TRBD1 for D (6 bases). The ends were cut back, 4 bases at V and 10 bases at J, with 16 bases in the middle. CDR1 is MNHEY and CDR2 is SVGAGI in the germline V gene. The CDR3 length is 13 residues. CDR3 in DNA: TGTGCCAGCAGTTCCCCAGTAGGGGGAGCAGCTTTCTTT. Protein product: CASSSPVGGAAFF.

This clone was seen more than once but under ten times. CDR3 in amino acids: CASSPRLGWSTDTQYF. CDR3 in DNA: TGCGCCAGCAGCCCTAGGCTAGGGTGGAGCACAGATACGCAGTATTTT. The chain links TRBV4-1 to TRBJ2-3, with D uncertain. The V and J ends lost 4 bases and 0 bases respectively, with 14 bases between them. The CDR3 consists of 16 residues. Germline CDR1 MGHRA, CDR2 YSYEKL.

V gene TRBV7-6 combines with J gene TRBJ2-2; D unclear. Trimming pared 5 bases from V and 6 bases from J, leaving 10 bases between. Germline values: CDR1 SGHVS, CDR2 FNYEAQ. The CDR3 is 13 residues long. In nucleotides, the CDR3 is TGTGCCAGCAGCCTAAAGAGGCCCGGGGAGCTGTTTTTT. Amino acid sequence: CASSLKRPGELFF.

This CDR3 reads CATRDEAGGYGYTF. The CDR3, as DNA: TGCGCCACCAGGGATGAAGCAGGGGGCTACGGCTACACCTTC. V usage is TRBV4-1 and J usage is TRBJ1-2; 8 bases align to TRBD1. CDR3 length equals 14 residues. The V gene end was trimmed by 10 bases and the J gene end by 8 bases; junction bases not matched to a gene: 15. Germline assignment: CDR1 MGHRA and CDR2 YSYEKL.